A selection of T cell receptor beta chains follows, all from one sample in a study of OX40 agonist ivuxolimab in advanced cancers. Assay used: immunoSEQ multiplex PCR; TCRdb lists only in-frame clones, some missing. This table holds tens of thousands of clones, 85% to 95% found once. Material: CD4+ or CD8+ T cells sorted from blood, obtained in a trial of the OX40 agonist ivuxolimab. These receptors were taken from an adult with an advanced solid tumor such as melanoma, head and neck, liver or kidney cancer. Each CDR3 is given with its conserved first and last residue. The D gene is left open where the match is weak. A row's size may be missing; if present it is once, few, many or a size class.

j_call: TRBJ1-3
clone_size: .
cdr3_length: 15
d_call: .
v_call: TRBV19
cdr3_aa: CASSIAGGAGNTIYF
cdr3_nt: TGTGCCAGTAGTATCGCCGGGGGCGCAGGAAACACCATATATTTT

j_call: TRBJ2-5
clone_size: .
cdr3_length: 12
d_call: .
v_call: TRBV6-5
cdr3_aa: CASSYSRETQYF
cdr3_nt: TGTGCCAGCAGTTACTCGAGGGAGACCCAGTACTTC

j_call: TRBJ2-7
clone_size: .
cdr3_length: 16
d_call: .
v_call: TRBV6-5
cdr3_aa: CASSYSLAYRSYEQYF
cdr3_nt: TGTGCCAGCAGTTACTCATTGGCGTACCGCTCCTACGAGCAGTACTTC

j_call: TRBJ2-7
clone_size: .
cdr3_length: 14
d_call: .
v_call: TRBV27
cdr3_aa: CASSYSAPSYEQYF
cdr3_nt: TGTGCCAGCAGTTACAGCGCCCCGTCCTACGAGCAGTACTTC

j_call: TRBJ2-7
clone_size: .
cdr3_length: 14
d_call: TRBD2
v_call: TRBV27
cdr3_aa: CASSLTGLGHEQYF
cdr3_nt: TGTGCCAGCAGTTTAACCGGACTAGGCCACGAGCAGTACTTC

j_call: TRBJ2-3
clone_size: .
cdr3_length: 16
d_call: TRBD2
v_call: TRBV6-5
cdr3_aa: CASSYSVGDYTDTQYF
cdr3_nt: TGTGCCAGCAGTTACTCGGTGGGGGACTACACAGATACGCAGTATTTT

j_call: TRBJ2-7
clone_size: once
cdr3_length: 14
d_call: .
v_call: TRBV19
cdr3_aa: CASSPSQIPYEQYF
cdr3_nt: TGTGCCAGTAGTCCCAGTCAGATCCCCTACGAGCAGTACTTC

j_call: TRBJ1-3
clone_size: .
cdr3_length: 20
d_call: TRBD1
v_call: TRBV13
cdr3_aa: CASSSYRTGERGVSGNTIYF
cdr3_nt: TGTGCCAGCAGCTCCTATAGGACAGGGGAGCGTGGGGTCTCTGGAAACACCATATATTTT

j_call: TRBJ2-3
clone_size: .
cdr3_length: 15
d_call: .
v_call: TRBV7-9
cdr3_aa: CASSLGAGVTDTQYF
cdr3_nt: TGTGCCAGCAGCTTAGGGGCAGGAGTCACAGATACGCAGTATTTT

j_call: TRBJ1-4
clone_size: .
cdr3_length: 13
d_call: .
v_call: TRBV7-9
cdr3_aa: CASQGVRREKLFF
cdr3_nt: TGTGCCAGCCAGGGAGTCCGTCGTGAAAAACTGTTTTTT

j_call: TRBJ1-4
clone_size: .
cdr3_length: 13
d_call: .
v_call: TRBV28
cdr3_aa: CATSRRSNEKLFF
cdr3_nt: TGTGCCACCTCCCGGAGGTCCAATGAAAAACTGTTTTTT

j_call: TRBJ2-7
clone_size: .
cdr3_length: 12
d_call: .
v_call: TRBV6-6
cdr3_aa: CASSYPPNEQYF
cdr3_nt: TGTGCCAGCAGTTACCCCCCAAACGAGCAGTACTTC